This T cell receptor (beta chain) was observed in a study of T cells in Graves' hyperthyroidism and ophthalmopathy. The table lists this clonotype with many counts. The CDR3 totals 13 residues. Germline CDR1 and CDR2: MDHEN and SYDVKM. J gave up 8 bases and V 6 bases, and 7 bases lay outside the gene matches. The source material, RNA transcripts, was used to amplify TCR beta CDR3 regions. The HTBI primer set was used in a first-round RT-PCR of the TCR CDR3. A single record per CDR3 protein comes from TCRdb applying MiXCR to the multiplex PCR reads. The sample includes 500,000 to 750,000 distinct CDR3 sequences, 15% to 19% of them seen just once.

The J gene is TRBJ1-2, the V gene TRBV28, with 9 bases identical to TRBD1. The sequencing sample was made of blood. This sequence originates from a woman in her 30s with Graves' hyperthyroidism. In DNA, the CDR3 is TGTGCCAGCAGACGGACAGGGGTAGGGGGCTACACCTTC. It specifies CASRRTGVGGYTF.